This is a list of T cell receptor beta chains from one sample in a study of cytomegalovirus exposure and HLA in healthy donors. The assay was immunoSEQ multiplex PCR, and TCRdb's table has in-frame clones only and misses some. The table has 65,000 to 75,000 clones, nearly 95% seen once. Sequencing used PBMCs. Receptor source: a man younger than 35 in good health and CMV-seropositive. The CDR3 runs from the conserved cysteine through the conserved F or W. The D gene is left open where the match is weak. Expanded clones are given a class, and other clones once, few, many or no size at all.

NA	NA	TRBV2	14	TRBJ2-1	CASSGPRFSNEQFF	TGTGCCAGCAGTGGCCCCAGGTTCTCCAATGAGCAGTTCTTC
NA	NA	TRBV5-1	13	TRBJ2-1	CASSLDPNNEQFF	TGCGCCAGCAGCTTGGATCCAAACAATGAGCAGTTCTTC
TRBD1	NA	TRBV6-1	13	TRBJ1-1	CASRGTGNTEAFF	TGTGCCAGCAGGGGGACAGGGAACACTGAAGCTTTCTTT
NA	NA	TRBV18	15	TRBJ1-4	CASSPPSGNHEKLFF	TGTGCCAGCTCACCACCGTCAGGAAATCATGAAAAACTGTTTTTT
TRBD1	NA	TRBV7-8	16	TRBJ2-2	CALSGDRGQDTGELFF	TGTGCCTTAAGTGGGGACAGGGGGCAGGACACCGGGGAGCTGTTTTTT
NA	NA	TRBV18	15	TRBJ1-1	CASSQQGGMNTEAFF	TGTGCCAGCTCACAACAGGGTGGTATGAACACTGAAGCTTTCTTT
NA	NA	TRBV30	12	TRBJ2-5	CAWAGSKETQYF	TGTGCCTGGGCCGGGAGTAAGGAGACCCAGTACTTC
NA	NA	TRBV5-4	15	TRBJ2-7	CASSLDPSSTYEQYF	TGTGCCAGCAGCTTGGACCCCTCGAGCACCTACGAGCAGTACTTC
TRBD2	once	TRBV19	16	TRBJ2-1	CASNPRAGGSHNEQFF	TGTGCCAGTAATCCAAGGGCGGGAGGGTCCCACAATGAGCAGTTCTTC
NA	NA	TRBV30	15	TRBJ1-2	CAWSVEGVGVGGYTF	TGTGCCTGGAGTGTGGAGGGAGTAGGGGTCGGTGGCTACACCTTC
NA	NA	TRBV7-9	16	TRBJ2-5	CASSLATSPMSETQYF	TGTGCCAGCAGCTTAGCCACTAGCCCCATGAGCGAGACCCAGTACTTC
NA	NA	TRBV9	15	TRBJ2-3	CASGQVGTSTDTQYF	TGTGCCAGCGGCCAGGTGGGCACTAGCACAGATACGCAGTATTTT
TRBD2	NA	TRBV10-3	15	TRBJ2-5	CAISTTSGRVETQYF	TGTGCCATCAGTACTACTAGCGGGAGAGTTGAGACCCAGTACTTC